Each of the 22 T cell receptor beta chains below was sequenced from the same sample in a study of shared clonotypes between healthy human individuals. This table comes from immunoSEQ multiplex PCR, and its TCRdb copy is limited to in-frame clones, with some not included. The table has a few hundred thousand clones, less than 98% seen once. The specimen sequenced was naive CD4+ T cells sorted from blood. The subset is: CD45RA+ positively selected. The receptors come from a woman in her twenties or thirties in good health.

This chain connects TRBV11-2 to TRBJ2-3; a weak D match, TRBD2 (6 bases). With 3 bases removed from V and 0 bases from J, the gap between germline ends came to 13 bases. The germline CDR1 and CDR2 sequences are SGHAT and FQNNGV. The CDR3 loop spans 16 amino acids. The CDR3 nucleotides read TGTGCCAGCAGCTTTTATGAGCGGGTCAGCACAGATACGCAGTATTTT. Its translation is CASSFYERVSTDTQYF.

This clone came up a few times. The V gene is TRBV7-4, the J gene TRBJ2-7; D gene uncertain. The germline V gene has CDR1 SGHVT and CDR2 SQSDAQ. The length of the CDR3 is 9 residues. V dropped 11 bases and J dropped 2 bases, with 4 bases sitting between them. The CDR3 DNA reads TGTGCCCCGGCCTACGAGCAGTACTTC. Its protein product is CAPAYEQYF.

CDR3 nucleotide sequence: TGTGCCAGCAGCCCACAGAGGGTCCCGTACCGAGAGACCCAGTACTTC. This gives the protein CASSPQRVPYRETQYF. The J gene is TRBJ2-5, the V gene TRBV11-2; D is possibly TRBD2 (5 bases). CDR1 is SGHAT, CDR2 FQNNGV, per germline. Trimming shortened V by 5 bases and J by 4 bases, and 20 bases separated the two germline ends. The CDR3 contains 16 residues.

In its sample, this clone was seen once. The V and J genes are TRBV6-4 and TRBJ2-2; D is undetermined. V shed 4 bases and J shed 6 bases, with 9 bases lying between them. The CDR3 has 13 residues. The germline CDR1 and CDR2 sequences are MRHNA and SNTAGT. Written as DNA, the CDR3 is TGTGCCAGCAGTGTGTCACGCTCCGGGGAGCTGTTTTTT. Its translation: CASSVSRSGELFF.

The chain employs TRBV5-4 and TRBJ2-7; D is perhaps TRBD1 or TRBD2 (5 bases each). Germline CDR1 is SGHNT and CDR2 is YYREEE (reference sequence). The germline V and J ends were trimmed by 0 bases and 3 bases, with 13 bases remaining between them. This CDR3 region has 15 residues. The DNA for the CDR3 is TGTGCCAGCAGCTTGGATTCAGGGACGGTCTACGAGCAGTACTTC. This sequence encodes CASSLDSGTVYEQYF.

The V call is TRBV27, the J call TRBJ2-7; TRBD1 agrees at 7 bases. CDR3 length: 15 amino acids. With V trimmed by 5 bases and J by 2 bases, 9 bases remained unmatched. Germline CDR1 and CDR2: MNHEY and SMNVEV (reference sequence). Here the CDR3 DNA reads TGTGCCAGCAGTCTCTTCCAAGGGGGCGCCTACGAGCAGTACTTC. This encodes CASSLFQGGAYEQYF.

The genes are TRBV28 and TRBJ2-3; D is undetermined. Between the trimmed V and J ends, which lost 5 bases and 6 bases, there was a span of 15 bases. Germline CDR1 is MDHEN and CDR2 is SYDVKM. The CDR3 has 14 amino acids. CDR3 sequence (DNA): TGTGCCAGCAGTCCACACTTCTTAGGGGATACGCAGTATTTT. Its translation is CASSPHFLGDTQYF. The full variable domain, rest sourced from reference TRBV28 and TRBJ2-3, is DVKVTQSSRYLVKRTGEKVFLECVQDMDHENMFWYRQDPGLGLRLIYFSYDVKMKEKGDIPEGYSVSREKKERFSLILESASTNQTSMYLCASSPHFLGDTQYFGPGTRLTVL.

CDR3 protein: CASSSRTSGDYEQYF. In nucleotides, the CDR3 is TGTGCCAGCAGCTCGAGGACTAGCGGGGACTACGAGCAGTACTTC. The chain joins TRBV5-4 to TRBJ2-7, with TRBD2 identical over 12 bases. The V gene's germline CDR1 is SGHNT and CDR2 YYREEE (reference sequence). V gave up 3 bases and J gave up 3 bases; unmatched junction bases: 4. This CDR3 has 15 amino acids.

The genes are TRBV18 and TRBJ1-1; maybe TRBD1 (5 bases). The germline gives CDR1 KGHSH, CDR2 LQKENI. CDR3 length equals 14 residues. The V and J ends lost 6 bases and 1 base respectively, with 12 bases between them. CDR3 amino acids: CASSPGLSNTEAFF. The CDR3 DNA sequence: TGTGCCAGCTCGCCGGGACTTTCGAACACTGAAGCTTTCTTT.

Comment on this clone: Germline and junction disagree at one end, which may indicate a read error. V usage is TRBV29-1 and J usage is TRBJ1-5, with D perhaps matching TRBD1 (5 bases). Per germline, CDR1 SQVTM and CDR2 ANQGSEA. The length of the CDR3 is 13 residues. This CDR3 is CSVEGEIGQPQHF. The CDR3 DNA reads as TGCAGCGTCGAAGGGGAAATCGGTCAGCCCCAGCATTTT.

The genes are TRBV30 and TRBJ2-2, with D unclear. V was shortened by 1 base and J by 2 bases, with 11 bases between the two germline ends. This CDR3 contains 15 residues. Germline values: CDR1 GTSNPN, CDR2 SVGIG (reference sequence). The CDR3: CAWSGLGPNTGELFF. The CDR3, as DNA: TGTGCCTGGAGTGGGTTGGGCCCAAACACCGGGGAGCTGTTTTTT.

J is TRBJ2-5 and V is TRBV6-1; D possibly corresponds to TRBD1 (6 bases). V was clipped by 2 bases and J by 4 bases, with 11 bases between them. CDR3 length equals 14 residues. Per the germline V gene, CDR1 is MNHNS and CDR2 is SASEGT. The CDR3 sequence: CASSEPGETETQYF. The CDR3 nucleotides read TGTGCCAGCAGTGAACCAGGGGAGACAGAGACCCAGTACTTC.

In this sample, this clone turned up once. The genes are TRBV28 and TRBJ2-2; 7 positions agree with TRBD1. This CDR3 has 16 residues. V dropped 6 bases and J dropped 1; count of bases not matched to a gene: 8. In germline, CDR1 is MDHEN, CDR2 SYDVKM. The CDR3 sequence: CASRKQGIQNTGELFF. The DNA of the CDR3 is TGTGCCAGCAGGAAACAGGGGATCCAGAACACCGGGGAGCTGTTTTTT.

The V and J genes are TRBV9 and TRBJ2-3; TRBD2 matches 13 bases. V lost 3 bases to trimming and J lost 1 base; unmatched junction nucleotides: 5. CDR3 length equals 17 residues. Per the germline V gene, CDR1 is SGDLS and CDR2 is YYNGEE. The chain's CDR3 is CASSATGLAGGTDTQYF. CDR3 nucleotide sequence: TGTGCCAGCAGCGCCACTGGACTAGCGGGAGGCACAGATACGCAGTATTTT. The full variable domain, in which reference TRBV9 and TRBJ2-3 provide the parts outside the CDR3, is DSGVTQTPKHLITATGQRVTLRCSPRSGDLSVYWYQQSLDQGLQFLIQYYNGEERAKGNILERFSAQQFPDLHSELNLSSLELGDSALYFCASSATGLAGGTDTQYFGPGTRLTVL.

V usage is TRBV18 and J usage is TRBJ1-5; TRBD1 aligns across 7 bases. V gave up 3 bases and J gave up 4 bases; unmatched junction bases: 9. Germline loops: CDR1 KGHSH, CDR2 LQKENI. The CDR3 has 16 residues. As DNA, the CDR3 is TGTGCCAGCTCACCCATGTTGCAGGGGGGAAATCAGCCCCAGCATTTT. Its translation: CASSPMLQGGNQPQHF.

V gene TRBV19 combines with J gene TRBJ2-1; 9 bases are shared with TRBD2. Trimming removed 6 bases from V and 8 bases from J; junction bases left unmatched: 11. The CDR3 consists of 15 residues. Germline V gene data show CDR1 as LNHDA and CDR2 as SQIVND (reference sequence). In nucleotides, the CDR3 is TGTGCCAGTAGAGACGGGACTAGCTTTTTCGATGAGCAGTTCTTC. Translating it yields CASRDGTSFFDEQFF.

This chain uses TRBV4-1 with TRBJ2-2, with TRBD1 matching over 10 bases. The CDR3 totals 18 residues. V shed 2 bases and J 8 bases; nucleotides not matched to a gene: 14. The germline gives CDR1 MGHRA, CDR2 YSYEKL. CDR3 sequence: CASSQHSQDRGGAGELFF. The CDR3 DNA reads TGCGCCAGCAGCCAACACTCCCAGGACAGGGGGGGTGCGGGGGAGCTGTTTTTT.

This chain connects TRBV27 to TRBJ1-5; possibly TRBD1 for D (5 bases). The ends were cut back, 4 bases at V and 6 bases at J, with 19 bases in the middle. Germline values: CDR1 MNHEY, CDR2 SMNVEV (reference sequence). CDR3 length: 16 residues. The CDR3: CASSSTRALGGQPQHF. The CDR3 nucleotides read TGTGCCAGCAGTTCCACCCGGGCCTTGGGGGGTCAGCCCCAGCATTTT.

Worth noting for this clone: The same CDR3 is also encoded by other DNA sequences in this sample. This sequence joins TRBV28 and TRBJ1-5, with 9 nucleotides matching TRBD1. CDR3 length: 14 amino acids. Germline V lookup: CDR1 MDHEN, CDR2 SYDVKM. V trimming: 6 bases; J trimming: 2 bases; junction bases outside the gene matches: 2. The chain's CDR3 is CASRDRGGNQPQHF. The CDR3 DNA reads as TGTGCCAGCAGGGACAGGGGCGGCAATCAGCCCCAGCATTTT.

The V and J genes are TRBV29-1 and TRBJ2-1, with 11 bases aligning to TRBD2. V gave up 3 bases and J gave up 2 bases; unmatched junction bases: 21. The CDR3 sequence is 21 residues long. Germline assignment: CDR1 SQVTM and CDR2 ANQGSEA. Written as DNA, the CDR3 is TGCAGCGTTGAGATACGTCCAGGACTAGCGGGTGGTGTAAGGACCTACAATGAGCAGTTCTTC. Protein: CSVEIRPGLAGGVRTYNEQFF.

The V call is TRBV5-1, the J call TRBJ2-7; perhaps D is TRBD1 or TRBD2 (5 bases each). Trimming shortened V by 0 bases and J by 2 bases, and 9 bases separated the two germline ends. The CDR3 extends over 14 amino acids. Germline V gene data show CDR1 as SGHRS and CDR2 as YFSETQ. CDR3 region: CASSLGGNAYEQYF. In nucleotides, the CDR3 is TGCGCCAGCAGCTTGGGGGGGAACGCCTACGAGCAGTACTTC.

This chain uses TRBV27 with TRBJ2-7; TRBD2 matches at 10 bases. Trimming at V came to 8 bases and at J to 6 bases, leaving 13 bases not matched to a gene. This CDR3 has 15 residues. Germline CDR1 is MNHEY and CDR2 is SMNVEV (reference sequence). Written as DNA, the CDR3 is TGTGCCAGCGTACAACTTTCTAGCGGGAGACGCGAGCAGTACTTC. This sequence encodes CASVQLSSGRREQYF.